These 23 T cell receptor beta chains share one sample of origin, sequenced in a study of Graves' ophthalmopathy and Graves' hyperthyroidism. Using RNA transcripts, the TCR beta CDR3 regions were amplified. A first-round RT-PCR used HTBI primers, followed by a second-round multiplex PCR. One entry per CDR3 protein results from TCRdb running MiXCR on the multiplex PCR reads. There are a few hundred thousand distinct CDR3 sequences in the sample; under 20% occur only once, and about 12% lies in the top ten. Material: peripheral blood. The receptors stem from an adult man with Graves' ophthalmopathy.

This clonotype was recorded many times. The V and J genes are TRBV19 and TRBJ1-1; D may be TRBD1 (6 bases). Trimming cost V 8 bases and J 1 base, with 20 bases left between them. The germline gives CDR1 LNHDA, CDR2 SQIVND (reference sequence). The CDR3 is made up of 16 amino acids. The CDR3 DNA reads as TGTGCCAGTTCTGGGGGCGGATTTGACGGGAACACTGAAGCTTTCTTT. This gives the protein CASSGGGFDGNTEAFF.

This clonotype showed up many times. The CDR3, as DNA: TGCAGTGCTAGGGGACAGGGTTACTACGAGCAGTACTTC. This codes for CSARGQGYYEQYF. V gene TRBV20-1 combines with J gene TRBJ2-7; TRBD1 aligns across 9 bases. Germline V gives CDR1 DFQATT, CDR2 SNEGSKA (reference sequence). J was trimmed by 3 bases and V by 3 bases; bases with no gene match: 3. The CDR3 consists of 13 residues.

This clonotype appeared many times. The chain carries TRBV2 and TRBJ1-2; no definite D call. The CDR3 is made up of 15 amino acids. Trimming removed 0 bases from V and 4 bases from J, with 12 bases in between. The germline V gene encodes CDR1 SNHLY and CDR2 FYNNEI. CDR3 bases: TGTGCCAGCAGTGAAGCAGGAGGGTCCCCCTATGGCTACACCTTC. Its translation is CASSEAGGSPYGYTF.

This clonotype was picked up many times. This sequence joins TRBV6-2 or TRBV6-3 and TRBJ2-5; D is possibly TRBD1 (5 bases). V was trimmed by 10 bases and J by 2 bases, leaving 17 bases between them. Germline V gives CDR1 MNHEY, CDR2 SVGEGT. The CDR3 runs 14 residues. The CDR3 region has the DNA TGTGCCACCAAAACCCCACGGACACAAGAGACCCAGTACTTC. Translation gives CATKTPRTQETQYF.

The gene calls are TRBV7-8 and TRBJ1-5; no definite D call. This CDR3 comprises 13 residues. V was cut by 0 bases and J by 6 bases, with 6 bases left in between. CDR1 is SGHVS, CDR2 FQNEAQ, per germline. DNA of the CDR3: TGTGCCAGCAGCTTAGCGAATAGTCAGCCCCAGCATTTT. This codes for CASSLANSQPQHF.

In this sample, this clonotype turned up many times. V and J are TRBV10-3 and TRBJ2-2; 9 bases are a match to TRBD1. Per the germline V gene, CDR1 is ENHRY and CDR2 is SYGVKD. The CDR3 has 18 residues. The V segment lost 2 bases and the J segment 5 bases; nucleotides outside the gene matches: 12. The CDR3 reads CAISEIISGTGRTGELFF. CDR3 nucleotides: TGTGCCATCAGTGAGATTATATCCGGGACAGGGCGAACCGGGGAGCTGTTTTTT.

Many counts were recorded for this clonotype. Germline is not matched at one junction end, which may reflect a read error. The chain joins TRBV28 to TRBJ2-2; 7 bases agree with TRBD1. Per germline, CDR1 MDHEN and CDR2 SYDVKM. CDR3 length: 13 amino acids. The CDR3 nucleotides are TGTGCCAGCACCACAGGGGCCACCGGGGAGCTGTCTTTT. It codes for CASTTGATGELSF.

This clonotype was counted at least ten times. The J gene is TRBJ2-7, the V gene TRBV7-2, with D uncertain. This CDR3 has 17 residues. CDR1 SGHTA and CDR2 FQGNSA come from the germline V gene. V was clipped by 6 bases and J by 6 bases, with 27 bases between them. In DNA, the CDR3 is TGTGCCAGCAGACCGGCGCTTCGTGATTCTCGGTCGCGCGAGCAGTACTTC. Residues: CASRPALRDSRSREQYF.

This clonotype was observed many times. The gene calls are TRBV20-1 and TRBJ2-7, with D hard to call. The CDR3 runs 12 residues. Germline-derived CDR1 and CDR2 are DFQATT and SNEGSKA (reference sequence). Trimming cost V 1 base and J 5 bases, with 9 bases left between them. CDR3 sequence reads: CSARALYHEQYF. The CDR3 DNA is TGCAGTGCTAGAGCTTTATACCACGAGCAGTACTTC.

This clonotype was seen at least ten times. The chain links TRBV20-1 to TRBJ1-5; 11 bases agree with TRBD1. This CDR3 is built from 17 residues. Germline V CDR1 and CDR2: DFQATT, SNEGSKA (reference sequence). V lost 6 bases, J lost 0 bases, and 10 bases stayed unmatched. The CDR3 nucleotides are TGCAGTGCAGCGGACAGGGGGCGCCTCTATAGCAATCAGCCCCAGCATTTT. Its translation: CSAADRGRLYSNQPQHF.

This clonotype was counted many times. The rearrangement joins TRBV28 to TRBJ1-5, with D uncertain. Germline V lookup: CDR1 MDHEN, CDR2 SYDVKM. There are 15 residues in the CDR3. Trimming removed 3 bases from V and 2 bases from J, with 11 bases in between. CDR3 sequence (DNA): TGTGCCAGCAGTTTCCAAGGAGAGGGCAATCAGCCCCAGCATTTT. Protein sequence: CASSFQGEGNQPQHF.

CDR3 sequence: CASSLWTGGANYGYTF. Here the CDR3 DNA reads TGTGCCAGCAGTTTATGGACAGGGGGCGCGAACTATGGCTACACCTTC. This chain joins TRBV12-3 or TRBV12-4 and TRBJ1-2, with 11 bases that match TRBD1. This CDR3 is 16 amino acids long. Germline trimming cut 2 bases from V and 2 bases from J; bases unmatched to any gene: 4.

The table lists this clonotype with many counts. This sequence joins TRBV20-1 and TRBJ2-5, with 9 bases identical to TRBD2. CDR1 and CDR2 (germline): DFQATT, SNEGSKA (reference sequence). Germline trimming cut 3 bases from V and 9 bases from J; bases unmatched to any gene: 14. This CDR3 is built from 15 residues. Here the CDR3 reads CSASPASGVQEAQYF. The CDR3 DNA reads as TGCAGTGCTAGCCCCGCTAGCGGGGTCCAGGAGGCCCAGTACTTC.

This clonotype was counted only a few times. The chain links TRBV6-1 to TRBJ1-5; 7 bases fit TRBD1. The V and J ends lost 6 bases and 3 bases, in that order; junction bases with no gene match: 8. CDR1 is MNHNS and CDR2 is SASEGT in the germline V gene. The CDR3 runs to 15 residues. CDR3 DNA: TGTGCCAGCAGGACCTATGACAGGGACAATCAGCCCCAGCATTTT. Translation: CASRTYDRDNQPQHF.

This clonotype came up many times. The rearrangement uses TRBV7-8 and TRBJ1-5, with D tentatively TRBD1 (5 bases). Between the trimmed V and J ends, which lost 0 bases and 3 bases, there was a span of 12 bases. In germline, CDR1 is SGHVS, CDR2 FQNEAQ. The CDR3 consists of 16 residues. The CDR3 DNA is TGTGCCAGCAGCTTAGCCGTCAGGGAAATCAATCAGCCCCAGCATTTT. It yields the protein CASSLAVREINQPQHF.

There are many counts of this clonotype. The V and J genes are TRBV11-2 and TRBJ2-3, with D hard to call. CDR1 and CDR2 from the germline V gene are SGHAT and FQNNGV. The CDR3 length is 17 residues. V was shortened by 5 bases and J by 6 bases, with 24 bases between the two germline ends. CDR3 amino acids: CASSLMGIGDRGDTQYF. The CDR3, as DNA: TGTGCCAGCAGCCTGATGGGTATTGGGGATCGTGGGGATACGCAGTATTTT. The full variable domain, rest sourced from reference TRBV11-2 and TRBJ2-3, is EAGVAQSPRYKIIEKRQSVAFWCNPISGHATLYWYQQILGQGPKLLIQFQNNGVVDDSQLPKDRFSAERLKGVDSTLKIQPAKLEDSAVYLCASSLMGIGDRGDTQYFGPGTRLTVL.

This clonotype was seen repeatedly, ten times or more. The gene calls are TRBV28 and TRBJ2-5; 10 bases are a match to TRBD1. This CDR3 is built from 20 residues. Germline V gene lookup returns CDR1 MDHEN and CDR2 SYDVKM. The junction had 19 bases not matched to a gene; V was cut back by 4 bases and J by 2 bases. This CDR3 reads CASSSGGVGQGNFLQETQYF. The CDR3 nucleotides are TGTGCCAGCAGTTCCGGGGGTGTGGGACAGGGGAATTTCCTACAAGAGACCCAGTACTTC.

This clonotype was seen many times. The chain has TRBV2 and TRBJ1-1, with 8 positions matching TRBD1. The V gene's germline CDR1 is SNHLY and CDR2 FYNNEI. Trimming at V came to 5 bases and at J to 1 base, leaving 6 bases not matched to a gene. The CDR3 spans 15 residues. CDR3 coding DNA: TGTGCCAGCAGTCCACCGGGACAGGCGAACACTGAAGCTTTCTTT. It encodes CASSPPGQANTEAFF.

This clonotype was detected many times. The rearrangement uses TRBV12-3 or TRBV12-4 and TRBJ1-5; D perhaps matches TRBD1 (5 bases). This CDR3 has 15 residues. Trimming took 6 bases from V and 5 from J, leaving 17 bases between them. CDR3 amino acids: CASSGGGALDQPQHF. DNA of the CDR3: TGTGCCAGCAGCGGAGGAGGGGCGTTGGATCAGCCCCAGCATTTT.

This clonotype was counted at least ten times. This sequence joins TRBV5-1 and TRBJ1-1; D uncertain. Germline CDR1 SGHRS, CDR2 YFSETQ. V gave up 0 bases and J gave up 0 bases, with 6 bases separating them. CDR3 length: 14 amino acids. Here the CDR3 reads CASSLGQMNTEAFF. Written as DNA, the CDR3 is TGCGCCAGCAGCTTGGGCCAAATGAACACTGAAGCTTTCTTT.

There are many counts of this clonotype. The chain joins TRBV6-5 to TRBJ1-2, with unresolved D. Between the trimmed V and J ends, which lost 6 bases and 6 bases, there was a span of 11 bases. The CDR3 extends over 12 amino acids. Germline-derived CDR1 and CDR2 are MNHEY and SVGAGI. The DNA of the CDR3 is TGTGCCAGCAGCGGGCAGTCCGATGGCTACACCTTC. It codes for CASSGQSDGYTF.

The rearrangement uses TRBV28 and TRBJ2-5; D gene uncertain. Trimming shortened V by 4 bases and J by 4 bases, and 10 bases separated the two germline ends. CDR1 is MDHEN and CDR2 is SYDVKM in the germline V gene. The CDR3 is 13 amino acids. Here the CDR3 DNA reads TGTGCCAGCAGTTGGAATAGGCGAGAGACCCAGTACTTC. Translated, it gives CASSWNRRETQYF.

The table lists this clonotype with many counts. The V gene is TRBV9, the J gene TRBJ2-5; 11 nucleotides line up with TRBD2. Germline CDR1 is SGDLS and CDR2 is YYNGEE. The junction had 3 bases not matched to a gene; V was cut back by 0 bases and J by 2 bases. The CDR3 is 16 residues long. CDR3: CASSVETSGAQETQYF. The CDR3, as DNA: TGTGCCAGCAGCGTAGAGACTAGCGGGGCACAAGAGACCCAGTACTTC.